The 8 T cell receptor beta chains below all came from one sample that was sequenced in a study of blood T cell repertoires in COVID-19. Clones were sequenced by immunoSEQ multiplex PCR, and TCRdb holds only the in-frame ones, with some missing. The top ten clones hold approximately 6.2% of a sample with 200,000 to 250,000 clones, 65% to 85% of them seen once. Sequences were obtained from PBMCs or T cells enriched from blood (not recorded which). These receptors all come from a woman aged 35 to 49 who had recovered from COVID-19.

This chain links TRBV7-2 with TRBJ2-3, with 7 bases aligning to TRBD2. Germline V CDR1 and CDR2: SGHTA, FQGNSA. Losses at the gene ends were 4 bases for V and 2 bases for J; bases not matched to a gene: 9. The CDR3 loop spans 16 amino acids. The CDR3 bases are TGTGCCAGCAGCTCTCGACTAGCCGTAAACACAGATACGCAGTATTTT. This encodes CASSSRLAVNTDTQYF. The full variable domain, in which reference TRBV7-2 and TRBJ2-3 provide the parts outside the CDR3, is GAGVSQSPSNKVTEKGKDVELRCDPISGHTALYWYRQSLGQGLEFLIYFQGNSAPDKSGLPSDRFSAERTGGSVSTLTIQRTQQEDSAVYLCASSSRLAVNTDTQYFGPGTRLTVL.

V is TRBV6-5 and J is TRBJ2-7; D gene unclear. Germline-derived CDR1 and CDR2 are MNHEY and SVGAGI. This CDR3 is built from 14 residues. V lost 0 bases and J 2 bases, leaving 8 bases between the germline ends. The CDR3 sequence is CASSYSGGTYEQYF. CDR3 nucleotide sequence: TGTGCCAGCAGTTACTCTGGCGGAACCTACGAGCAGTACTTC.

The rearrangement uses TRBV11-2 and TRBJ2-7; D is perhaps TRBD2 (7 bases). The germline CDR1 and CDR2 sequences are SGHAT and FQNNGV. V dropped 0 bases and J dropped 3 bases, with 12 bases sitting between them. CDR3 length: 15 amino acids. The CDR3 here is CASSLEGGVRYEQYF. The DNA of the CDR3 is TGTGCCAGCAGCTTAGAAGGGGGGGTGCGCTACGAGCAGTACTTC. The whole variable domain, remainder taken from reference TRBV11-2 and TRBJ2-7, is EAGVAQSPRYKIIEKRQSVAFWCNPISGHATLYWYQQILGQGPKLLIQFQNNGVVDDSQLPKDRFSAERLKGVDSTLKIQPAKLEDSAVYLCASSLEGGVRYEQYFGPGTRLTVT.

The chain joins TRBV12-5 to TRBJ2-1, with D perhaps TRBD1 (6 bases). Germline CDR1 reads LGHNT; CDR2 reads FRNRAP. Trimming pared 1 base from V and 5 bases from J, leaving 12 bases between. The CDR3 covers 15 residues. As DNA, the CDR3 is TGTGCTAGTGGTTTGGGAGGGACACGGAACAATGAGCAGTTCTTC. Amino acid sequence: CASGLGGTRNNEQFF.

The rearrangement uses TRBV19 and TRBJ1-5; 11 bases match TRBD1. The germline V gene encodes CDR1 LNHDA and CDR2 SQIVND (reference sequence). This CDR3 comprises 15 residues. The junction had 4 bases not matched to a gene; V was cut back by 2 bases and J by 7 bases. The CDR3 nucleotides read TGTGCCAGTAGTATATTGGGACAGGGGGGACAGCCCCAGCATTTT. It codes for CASSILGQGGQPQHF.

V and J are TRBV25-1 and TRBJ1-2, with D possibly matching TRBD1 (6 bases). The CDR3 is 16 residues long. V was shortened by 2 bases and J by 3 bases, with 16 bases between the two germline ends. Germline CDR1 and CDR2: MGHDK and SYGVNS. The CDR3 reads CASSEPLQGIYYGYTF. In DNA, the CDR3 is TGTGCCAGCAGTGAACCCCTCCAGGGGATTTACTATGGCTACACCTTC.

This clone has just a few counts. The CDR3 sequence is CASNSISGSTDTQYF. CDR3 sequence (DNA): TGCGCCAGCAACTCAATAAGCGGGAGCACAGATACGCAGTATTTT. The rearrangement joins TRBV5-1 to TRBJ2-3; TRBD2 might be the D (6 bases). Germline CDR1 SGHRS, CDR2 YFSETQ. This CDR3 is 15 amino acids long. The ends were cut back, 6 bases at V and 0 bases at J, with 14 bases in the middle. The whole variable domain, filled in from reference TRBV5-1 and TRBJ2-3, reads KAGVTQTPRYLIKTRGQQVTLSCSPISGHRSVSWYQQTPGQGLQFLFEYFSETQRNKGNFPGRFSGRQFSNSRSEMNVSTLELGDSALYLCASNSISGSTDTQYFGPGTRLTVL.

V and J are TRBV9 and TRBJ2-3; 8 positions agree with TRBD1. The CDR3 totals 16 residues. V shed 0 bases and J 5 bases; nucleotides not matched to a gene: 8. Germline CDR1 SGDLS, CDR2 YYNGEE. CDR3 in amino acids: CASSVARGRSVDTQYF. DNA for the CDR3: TGTGCCAGCAGCGTAGCCAGGGGGCGTTCGGTAGATACGCAGTATTTT.